This entry describes one T cell receptor (beta chain). Its antigen is unknown. The data were obtained in a study of cytotoxic CD8 clonotypes in ibrutinib-treated CLL. Study observations and caveats: The public clonotypes identified were infrequent and showed contraction or stability on treatment.

CDR1 SEHNR and CDR2 FQNEAQ come from the germline V gene (reference sequence). V lost 4 bases, J lost 0 bases, and 17 bases lay in between. The CDR3 runs to 17 residues. Deep sequencing aimed at 1 in 200,000 to 1 in 1 million T cells' resolution. Sequencing used immunoSEQ multiplex PCR; TCRdb keeps in-frame clones, though not all of them. The sample holds about 160,000 clones, about 80% seen once. The V and J genes are TRBV7-9 and TRBJ2-3; TRBD2 might be the D (5 bases). The clonotype originates from a human donor with chronic lymphocytic leukemia. Sequencing was performed on PBMCs, taken after 24 months of ibrutinib treatment. CDR3 bases: TGTGCCAGCAGCTCCGCCCCGGCGGGTCCTAGCACAGATACGCAGTATTTT. It translates to CASSSAPAGPSTDTQYF. The full variable domain, with the rest looked up from reference TRBV7-9 and TRBJ2-3, is DTGVSQNPRHKITKRGQNVTFRCDPISEHNRLYWYRQTLGQGPEFLTYFQNEAQLEKSRLLSDRFSAERPKGSFSTLEIQRTEQGDSAMYLCASSSAPAGPSTDTQYFGPGTRLTVL.